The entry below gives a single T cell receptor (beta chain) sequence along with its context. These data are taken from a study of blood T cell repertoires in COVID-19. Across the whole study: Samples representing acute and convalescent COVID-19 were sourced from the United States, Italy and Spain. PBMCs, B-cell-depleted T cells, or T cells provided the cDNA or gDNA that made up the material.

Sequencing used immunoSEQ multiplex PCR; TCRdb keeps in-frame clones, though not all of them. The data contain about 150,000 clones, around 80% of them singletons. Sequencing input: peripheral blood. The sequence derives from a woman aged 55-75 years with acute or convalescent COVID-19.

This CDR3 reads CASSSGGEQLNTEAFF. The CDR3 DNA sequence: TGTGCCAGCAGCTCTGGGGGGGAACAGCTGAACACTGAAGCTTTCTTT. This chain links TRBV5-5 with TRBJ1-1, with D maybe TRBD1 (5 bases). Germline CDR1 SGHKS, CDR2 YYEKEE (reference sequence). The CDR3 spans 16 residues. Trimming took off 3 bases at V and 0 bases at J, with 15 bases between the two ends. The variable domain in full, with the rest retrieved from reference TRBV5-5 and TRBJ1-1, is DAGVTQSPTHLIKTRGQQVTLRCSPISGHKSVSWYQQVLGQGPQFIFQYYEKEERGRGNFPDRFSARQFPNYSSELNVNALLLGDSALYLCASSSGGEQLNTEAFFGQGTRLTVV.